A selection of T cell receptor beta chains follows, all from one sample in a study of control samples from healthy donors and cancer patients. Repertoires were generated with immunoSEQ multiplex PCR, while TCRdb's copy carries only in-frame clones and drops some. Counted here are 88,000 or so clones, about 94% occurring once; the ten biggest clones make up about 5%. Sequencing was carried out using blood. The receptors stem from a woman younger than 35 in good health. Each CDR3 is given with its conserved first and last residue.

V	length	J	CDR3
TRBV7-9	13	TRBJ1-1	CASSWDSRTEAFF
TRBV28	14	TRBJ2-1	CASSLAGTYNEQFF
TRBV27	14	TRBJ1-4	CASSPIPRESHLFF
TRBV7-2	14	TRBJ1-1	CASSPDIMNTEAFF
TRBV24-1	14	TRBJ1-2	CATSGITANYGYTF
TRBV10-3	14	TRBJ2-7	CAISGLRSSYEQYF
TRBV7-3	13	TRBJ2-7	CASSHGGVNEQYF
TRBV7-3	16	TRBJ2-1	CASSLKLESSYNEQFF
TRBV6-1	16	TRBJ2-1	CASSVGISGFNNEQFF
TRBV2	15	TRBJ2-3	CASSTGLAGTDTQYF
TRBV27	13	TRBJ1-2	CASSREPLYGYTF
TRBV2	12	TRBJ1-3	CARQGEGNTIYF
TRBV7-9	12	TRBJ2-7	CASSLARDRLYF
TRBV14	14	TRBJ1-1	CASSWGAAGTEAFF
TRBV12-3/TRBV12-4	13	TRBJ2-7	CASRSTGTYEQYF
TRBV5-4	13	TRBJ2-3	CASSFGSTDTQYF
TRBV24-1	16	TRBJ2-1	CATSDFKPSGYNEQFF
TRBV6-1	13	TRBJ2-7	CASSEDSFRGQYF
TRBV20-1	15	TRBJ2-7	CSASLDRGITYEQYF
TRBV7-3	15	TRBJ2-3	CASSLSGSWTDTQYF
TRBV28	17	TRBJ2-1	CASSPHQGLAIYNEQFF
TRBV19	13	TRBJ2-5	CASTDVGKETQYF
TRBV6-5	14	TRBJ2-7	CASRTGGPSYEQYF
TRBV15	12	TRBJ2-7	CATSRGRNEQYF
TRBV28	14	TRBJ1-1	CASRLRGGGTEAFF
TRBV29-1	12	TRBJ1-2	CSVGGVNYGYTF
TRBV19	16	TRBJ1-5	CASSMRRGSGNQPQHF